One sample yielded the 24 T cell receptor beta chains listed below, sequenced in a study of beta chain features in type 1 diabetes. Every isolated RNA sample was fully reverse transcribed, so sequencing captured expressed TCRB transcripts. Assay used: immunoSEQ multiplex PCR; TCRdb lists only in-frame clones, some missing. There are approximately 300,000 clones in the sample; 9.5% to 11% occur only once, and under 0.02% lies in the top ten. Sequencing was performed on naive CD4+ T cells from blood. Receptors originate from a woman between 25 and 40 years old in good health.

This clone has just a few counts. The chain joins TRBV21-1 to TRBJ2-7; whether TRBD1, the table's D call, matches the DNA was not checked. TRBV21-1 counts as a pseudogene. The CDR3 totals 13 residues. The CDR3 coding sequence is TGTGCCAGCAGCAAAGAAAACAGCTACGAGCAGTACTTC. Protein product: CASSKENSYEQYF.

V gene TRBV30 combines with J gene TRBJ1-1, with TRBD1 identical over 7 bases. CDR1 GTSNPN and CDR2 SVGIG come from the germline V gene (reference sequence). J was trimmed by 2 bases and V by 4 bases; bases with no gene match: 28. The CDR3 extends over 21 amino acids. DNA of the CDR3: TGTGCCTGGACCCCCCCCCGTAGCCGGAGGTGGAGGGGGCCGAGCAACACTGAAGCTTTCTTT. Its protein is CAWTPPRSRRWRGPSNTEAFF.

The chain links TRBV4-3 to TRBJ2-1, with 11 bases lining up with TRBD2. CDR1 and CDR2 (germline): LGHNA, YSLEER. The length of the CDR3 is 14 residues. Unmatched junction bases numbered 2, after V lost 0 bases and J lost 10 bases. CDR3 residues: CASSQEASGREQFF. CDR3 in DNA: TGCGCCAGCAGCCAAGAAGCTAGCGGGAGGGAGCAGTTCTTC.

This clone was seen only a few times. This sequence joins TRBV18 and TRBJ2-7; TRBD2 aligns across 14 bases. V lost 6 bases, J lost 7 bases, and 5 bases stayed unmatched. The CDR3 has 14 residues. Germline CDR1 KGHSH, CDR2 LQKENI. CDR3 nucleotide sequence: TGTGCCAGCTCCCCAGGGACTAGCGGGAGAGAGCAGTACTTC. It encodes CASSPGTSGREQYF.

This clone was seen a few times. Other DNA sequences from this sample encode an identical CDR3 as well. The genes are TRBV18 and TRBJ2-7, with 12 nucleotides matching TRBD2. V lost 3 bases and J lost 1; bases outside the gene matches: 1. The germline V gene has CDR1 KGHSH and CDR2 LQKENI. The CDR3 is made up of 15 amino acids. CDR3 sequence reads: CASSPTSGRSYEQYF. In DNA, the CDR3 is TGTGCCAGCTCACCGACTAGCGGGAGATCCTACGAGCAGTACTTC.

A few counts support this clone. The V and J genes are TRBV9 and TRBJ2-1; perhaps TRBD2 as D (7 bases). The CDR3 runs 16 residues. Looked up from germline, CDR1 is SGDLS and CDR2 is YYNGEE. Trimming pared 0 bases from V and 8 bases from J, leaving 18 bases between. In nucleotides, the CDR3 is TGTGCCAGCAGCGTAGATCCGGGACGGGGGGCAGATGAGCAGTTCTTC. It codes for CASSVDPGRGADEQFF.

The chain joins TRBV30 to TRBJ2-1; 9 nucleotides align to TRBD2. V lost 5 bases, J lost 8 bases, and 16 bases stayed unmatched. There are 16 residues in the CDR3. Germline V gene lookup returns CDR1 GTSNPN and CDR2 SVGIG (reference sequence). This CDR3 reads CAWVKAGGVLGDEQFF. The CDR3 DNA reads TGTGCCTGGGTAAAAGCGGGAGGAGTACTCGGCGATGAGCAGTTCTTC.

This clone has just a few counts. The rearrangement links TRBV19 to TRBJ1-5; D might be TRBD1 (6 bases). Germline CDR1 is LNHDA and CDR2 is SQIVND (reference sequence). Trimming cost V 9 bases and J 7 bases, with 16 bases left between them. CDR3 length: 13 amino acids. CDR3 bases: TGTGCCAGCCGACAGGCAGCCGCACAGCCCCAGCATTTT. Its translation is CASRQAAAQPQHF.

The J gene is TRBJ2-5, the V gene TRBV5-1; 9 positions match TRBD2. Germline V lookup: CDR1 SGHRS, CDR2 YFSETQ. V trimming: 4 bases; J trimming: 3 bases; junction bases outside the gene matches: 10. The CDR3 is made up of 16 amino acids. The CDR3 reads CASSHVRGRDEETQYF. In DNA, the CDR3 is TGCGCCAGCAGCCACGTCCGCGGGAGGGATGAAGAGACCCAGTACTTC.

This clone occurred a few times. This chain joins TRBV27 and TRBJ2-6; D uncertain. Germline CDR1 MNHEY, CDR2 SMNVEV (reference sequence). Trimming stripped 10 bases from V and 2 bases from J, with 15 bases between. The CDR3 has 15 residues. Here the CDR3 DNA reads TGTGCCACCCTGAGCCTCGGTACTGGGGCCAACGTCCTGACTTTC. It specifies CATLSLGTGANVLTF. Complete variable domain (other parts from reference TRBV27 and TRBJ2-6): EAQVTQNPRYLITVTGKKLTVTCSQNMNHEYMSWYRQDPGLGLRQIYYSMNVEVTDKGDVPEGYKVSRKEKRNFPLILESPSPNQTSLYFCATLSLGTGANVLTFGAGSRLTVL.

Only a few counts were recorded for this clone. V gene TRBV7-2 combines with J gene TRBJ2-4; the D is unclear. This CDR3 has 12 residues. Deletions cut 2 bases from V and 10 bases from J, with 9 bases between. From germline, CDR1 is SGHTA and CDR2 FQGNSA. The CDR3 sequence: CASSLLAQIQYF. The DNA of the CDR3 is TGTGCCAGCAGCTTATTGGCTCAGATTCAGTACTTC.

This clone was recorded a few times. The CDR3 bases are TGTGCCAGCAGCGTCAGGACTACTGGCGGCTACACCTTC. It codes for CASSVRTTGGYTF. V usage is TRBV7-9 and J usage is TRBJ1-2; D gene unclear. CDR3 length equals 13 residues. Trimming cost V 5 bases and J 8 bases, with 15 bases left between them. The V gene's germline CDR1 is SEHNR and CDR2 FQNEAQ (reference sequence).

The genes are TRBV27 and TRBJ1-1; 8 bases align to TRBD1. CDR3 size: 14 residues. J lost 3 bases, V lost 8 bases, and 8 bases had no gene match. Germline V gives CDR1 MNHEY, CDR2 SMNVEV (reference sequence). This CDR3 reads CASQVQGAYTEAFF. In DNA form, the CDR3 reads TGTGCCAGCCAAGTTCAGGGGGCCTACACTGAAGCTTTCTTT.

This clone was seen more than once but under ten times. The V and J genes are TRBV5-1 and TRBJ2-3; 12 bases fit TRBD2. Germline assignment: CDR1 SGHRS and CDR2 YFSETQ. J lost 1 base, V lost 3 bases, and 15 bases had no gene match. CDR3 size: 20 residues. The CDR3 sequence: CASSSTRKRTSGTGTDTQYF. DNA of the CDR3: TGCGCCAGCAGCTCCACCCGGAAACGGACTAGCGGGACTGGCACAGATACGCAGTATTTT.

The chain couples TRBV14 to TRBJ2-1; no firm D call. Between the trimmed V and J ends, which lost 3 bases and 9 bases, there was a span of 9 bases. Germline CDR1 is SGHDN and CDR2 is FVKESK. This CDR3 contains 12 residues. DNA for the CDR3: TGTGCCAGCAGCCACAGTTGGAGTGAGCAGTTCTTC. It specifies CASSHSWSEQFF.

V and J are TRBV2 and TRBJ2-2, with TRBD2 matching 12 bases. J was trimmed by 6 bases and V by 5 bases; bases with no gene match: 4. The germline gives CDR1 SNHLY, CDR2 FYNNEI. There are 15 residues in the CDR3. CDR3 nucleotide sequence: TGTGCCAGCAGTTGGACTAGCGGGGAATCCGGGGAGCTGTTTTTT. This encodes CASSWTSGESGELFF.

This chain connects TRBV19 to TRBJ2-6, with a possible D match to TRBD1 (5 bases). The V gene's germline CDR1 is LNHDA and CDR2 SQIVND (reference sequence). Between the trimmed V and J ends, which lost 5 bases and 0 bases, there was a span of 11 bases. CDR3 size: 16 residues. The CDR3 sequence: CASSATAGSGANVLTF. As DNA, the CDR3 is TGTGCCAGTAGTGCGACAGCAGGCTCTGGGGCCAACGTCCTGACTTTC.

This chain links TRBV7-8 with TRBJ1-5, with 8 bases aligning to TRBD1. J gave up 7 bases and V 0 bases, and 5 bases lay outside the gene matches. The germline CDR1 and CDR2 sequences are SGHVS and FQNEAQ. The CDR3 length is 15 residues. The CDR3 loop is CASSLATGAVQPQHF. The CDR3 DNA sequence: TGTGCCAGCAGCTTAGCGACAGGGGCAGTCCAGCCCCAGCATTTT.

This clone was seen only a few times. CDR3 sequence (DNA): TGTGCCAGCAGGCGGAGTAGCGGGAGCGGTAGAGATACGCAGTATTTT. The encoded protein is CASRRSSGSGRDTQYF. The rearrangement links TRBV7-9 to TRBJ2-3, with 9 nucleotides matching TRBD2. The germline gives CDR1 SEHNR, CDR2 FQNEAQ (reference sequence). The CDR3 spans 16 residues. J gave up 5 bases and V 6 bases, and 12 bases lay outside the gene matches.

This clone was seen only a few times. The chain links TRBV11-2 to TRBJ2-5; 7 nucleotides line up with TRBD1. V lost 4 bases and J lost 1; bases outside the gene matches: 3. Germline V CDR1 and CDR2: SGHAT, FQNNGV. The CDR3 extends over 14 amino acids. CDR3 nucleotides: TGTGCCAGCAGCTCCAGGGACAGCCAAGAGACCCAGTACTTC. It codes for CASSSRDSQETQYF.

The chain couples TRBV18 to TRBJ1-1, with 7 bases lining up with TRBD1. Trimming removed 3 bases from V and 1 base from J; junction bases left unmatched: 5. The CDR3 totals 15 residues. The germline V gene encodes CDR1 KGHSH and CDR2 LQKENI. The CDR3: CASSPSGTENTEAFF. CDR3 DNA: TGTGCCAGCTCACCCTCCGGGACAGAGAACACTGAAGCTTTCTTT.

There are a few counts of this clone. J is TRBJ1-1 and V is TRBV25-1, with TRBD1 matching 8 bases. V gave up 3 bases and J gave up 9 bases; unmatched junction bases: 6. This CDR3 is built from 13 residues. In germline, CDR1 is MGHDK, CDR2 SYGVNS. This CDR3 is CASSDGQGAQAFF. The CDR3 coding sequence is TGTGCCAGCAGTGACGGCCAGGGGGCGCAAGCTTTCTTT.

This clone occurred a few times. The genes are TRBV18 and TRBJ2-7; 11 nucleotides match TRBD2. This CDR3 comprises 14 residues. From germline, CDR1 is KGHSH and CDR2 LQKENI. The V and J ends lost 5 bases and 2 bases, in that order; junction bases with no gene match: 2. The CDR3 reads CASSGTSGAYEQYF. DNA of the CDR3: TGTGCCAGCTCAGGGACTAGCGGAGCCTACGAGCAGTACTTC. The variable domain in full, with the rest retrieved from reference TRBV18 and TRBJ2-7, is NAGVMQNPRHLVRRRGQEARLRCSPMKGHSHVYWYRQLPEEGLKFMVYLQKENIIDESGMPKERFSAEFPKEGPSILRIQQVVRGDSAAYFCASSGTSGAYEQYFGPGTRLTVT.

This chain connects TRBV5-1 to TRBJ2-7, with D possibly being TRBD2 (6 bases). Deletions cut 5 bases from V and 3 bases from J, with 18 bases between. Germline lookup yields CDR1 SGHRS and CDR2 YFSETQ. The CDR3 loop spans 15 amino acids. The CDR3 DNA reads TGCGCCAGCAGTCCCGGTATGGGAGGTTTCTACGAGCAGTACTTC. This translates into CASSPGMGGFYEQYF.